This T cell receptor beta chain was observed in a study of blood T cell repertoires in COVID-19. Study as a whole: Sources were T cells, B-cell-depleted T cells, or PBMCs; the material itself was cDNA or gDNA.

In the original processing: Nucleated cell counts were estimated from reference gene primer amplification. The table came from immunoSEQ multiplex PCR; TCRdb's copy has only in-frame clones and leaves some out. V and J calls and clone size are those listed in that table; D and trimming were worked out from the DNA. The sample consists of some 210,000 clones, 81% of them appearing once. Cohort allocation depended upon clinical history that participants reported. Germline V gives CDR1 KGHSH, CDR2 LQKENI. V shed 5 bases, J shed 9 bases, and the junction held 4 bases outside the gene matches. CDR3 size: 13 residues.

The sequenced sample consisted of PBMCs or T cells enriched from blood (not recorded which). The chain combines TRBV18 with TRBJ2-1; TRBD1 matches at 10 bases. The TCR comes from a woman between 45 and 65 years old with acute COVID-19. CDR3 bases: TGTGCCAGCTCATCGACAGGGGGCGGTGAGCAGTTCTTC. Translation: CASSSTGGGEQFF.